The 27 T cell receptor beta chains below were found in one sample sequenced in a study of T cell responses to AZD1222 COVID-19 vaccine. Data came from immunoSEQ multiplex PCR; TCRdb stores just in-frame clones and leaves some out. The top ten hold around 9.4% of the sample, which has 100,000 to 150,000 clones, roughly 87% seen once. The material was peripheral blood, obtained on day 0 of AZD1222 vaccination. The origin of the receptors is an adult in good health.

The chain uses TRBV10-3 and TRBJ1-4, with 8 bases that match TRBD1. The CDR3 has 15 amino acids. V trimming: 0 bases; J trimming: 5 bases; junction bases outside the gene matches: 2. CDR1 and CDR2 (germline): ENHRY, SYGVKD. The CDR3: CAISESGTGNEKLFF. CDR3 nucleotide sequence: TGTGCCATCAGTGAGTCCGGGACAGGAAATGAAAAACTGTTTTTT.

The V call is TRBV4-2, the J call TRBJ2-5; TRBD1 agrees at 7 bases. The trim removed 3 bases at V and 0 bases at J, leaving 7 bases unmatched. There are 16 residues in the CDR3. CDR1 and CDR2 (germline): LGHNA, YNFKEQ. This CDR3 reads CASSQGQMSYQETQYF. The DNA for the CDR3 is TGTGCCAGCAGCCAGGGACAGATGTCGTACCAAGAGACCCAGTACTTC.

The rearrangement links TRBV11-2 to TRBJ1-2; 8 bases agree with TRBD1. From germline, CDR1 is SGHAT and CDR2 FQNNGV. J lost 3 bases, V lost 1 base, and 4 bases had no gene match. The CDR3 consists of 15 residues. The CDR3 reads CASSLAGGHHYGYTF. The CDR3 nucleotides are TGTGCCAGCAGCTTAGCAGGGGGCCACCACTATGGCTACACCTTC.

The J gene is TRBJ2-7, the V gene TRBV7-8; D gene uncertain. The germline V gene encodes CDR1 SGHVS and CDR2 FQNEAQ. The CDR3 contains 14 residues. Trimming took off 1 base at V and 3 bases at J, with 10 bases between the two ends. CDR3 sequence reads: CASSLGDRIYEQYF. CDR3 DNA: TGTGCCAGCAGCTTAGGCGATAGAATCTACGAGCAGTACTTC.

The rearrangement uses TRBV19 and TRBJ2-2; D may correspond to TRBD1 or TRBD2 (5 bases each). CDR1 and CDR2 from the germline V gene are LNHDA and SQIVND (reference sequence). V was pared by 1 base and J by 5 bases, with 11 bases between. This CDR3 has 15 residues. CDR3 DNA sequence: TGTGCCAGTAGTATAGGGGGGTGGAGGACCGGGGAGCTGTTTTTT. Residues: CASSIGGWRTGELFF.

The sample holds a few counts of this clone. The gene calls are TRBV18 and TRBJ1-1, with D perhaps matching TRBD1 (5 bases). CDR1 and CDR2 (germline): KGHSH, LQKENI. Trimming removed 3 bases at V and 0 bases at J, with 11 bases between. The CDR3 spans 15 residues. CDR3 loop: CASSPRGGVNTEAFF. CDR3 coding DNA: TGTGCCAGCTCACCTCGGGGGGGGGTGAACACTGAAGCTTTCTTT. The whole variable domain, remainder taken from reference TRBV18 and TRBJ1-1, is NAGVMQNPRHLVRRRGQEARLRCSPMKGHSHVYWYRQLPEEGLKFMVYLQKENIIDESGMPKERFSAEFPKEGPSILRIQQVVRGDSAAYFCASSPRGGVNTEAFFGQGTRLTVV.

The chain is built from TRBV29-1 and TRBJ2-1; D unclear. Between the trimmed V and J ends, which lost 7 bases and 5 bases, there was a span of 12 bases. Per the germline V gene, CDR1 is SQVTM and CDR2 is ANQGSEA. The CDR3 has 12 residues. CDR3 coding DNA: TGCAGCGCGGACCGACGAGACAATGAGCAGTTCTTC. It codes for CSADRRDNEQFF.

The chain carries TRBV10-1 and TRBJ2-7; D might be TRBD1 (5 bases). This CDR3 is built from 14 residues. Germline CDR1 reads WNHNN; CDR2 reads SYGVQD (reference sequence). V lost 0 bases, J lost 3 bases, and 9 bases lay in between. The CDR3 DNA sequence: TGCGCCAGCAGTGAGTCTAGGCAGGGCTACGAGCAGTACTTC. The encoded protein is CASSESRQGYEQYF.

The chain recombines TRBV11-2 with TRBJ1-3; weak D call: TRBD1 (6 bases). Germline-derived CDR1 and CDR2 are SGHAT and FQNNGV. CDR3 length equals 18 residues. The V end was cut by 4 bases, the J end by 1 base, with 20 bases between. CDR3 sequence reads: CASSSYLTGGRSGNTIYF. For the CDR3, the DNA is TGTGCCAGCAGCTCCTACCTGACAGGAGGGAGGTCTGGAAACACCATATATTTT.

This rearrangement joins TRBV11-3 to TRBJ1-6, with D unresolved. Germline V gene sequence: CDR1 SGHNT, CDR2 YENEEA. The CDR3 contains 15 residues. V was pared by 5 bases and J by 4 bases, with 12 bases between. DNA of the CDR3: TGTGCCAGCAGCCCTCAAGGCCATTATAATTCACCCCTCCACTTT. Translated, it gives CASSPQGHYNSPLHF.

The rearrangement joins TRBV21-1 to TRBJ1-2; the table's D call, TRBD1, was not checked against the DNA. TRBV21-1 is an annotated pseudogene. The CDR3 is 14 residues long. CDR3 protein: CASSARGTNYGYTF. The CDR3 DNA is TGTGCCAGCAGCGCCAGGGGTACTAACTATGGCTACACCTTC.

The rearrangement joins TRBV15 to TRBJ2-3, with D possibly matching TRBD2 (6 bases). V was pared by 3 bases and J by 1 base, with 11 bases between. The CDR3 consists of 15 residues. The V gene's germline CDR1 is LNHNV and CDR2 YYDKDF (reference sequence). CDR3 amino acids: CATSRSGLGTDTQYF. As DNA, the CDR3 is TGTGCCACCAGCAGGTCGGGACTTGGCACAGATACGCAGTATTTT. Looking up the rest from reference TRBV15 and TRBJ2-3 gives the full variable domain: DAMVIQNPRYQVTQFGKPVTLSCSQTLNHNVMYWYQQKSSQAPKLLFHYYDKDFNNEADTPDNFQSRRPNTSFCFLDIRSPGLGDTAMYLCATSRSGLGTDTQYFGPGTRLTVL.

The chain combines TRBV4-1 with TRBJ1-1, with 7 bases lining up with TRBD1. This CDR3 has 14 amino acids. V lost 0 bases, J lost 7 bases, and 5 bases stayed unmatched. Germline CDR1 reads MGHRA; CDR2 reads YSYEKL. The CDR3 sequence: CASSQDQGGGEAFF. CDR3 DNA sequence: TGCGCCAGCAGCCAAGATCAAGGGGGCGGTGAAGCTTTCTTT.

The V and J genes are TRBV21-1 and TRBJ2-7; the table's D call, TRBD1, has no DNA check behind it. TRBV21-1 is a recognized pseudogene. The length of the CDR3 is 14 residues. DNA of the CDR3: TGTGCCAGCAGCAAAGGGGGCAGATTTTACGAGCAGTACTTC. Protein: CASSKGGRFYEQYF.

This chain uses TRBV5-4 with TRBJ1-1; no clear D. V was cut by 7 bases and J by 6 bases, with 19 bases left in between. CDR3 length equals 14 residues. Germline-derived CDR1 and CDR2 are SGHNT and YYREEE (reference sequence). The CDR3 loop is CASSINRVRAEAFF. The CDR3 nucleotides are TGTGCCAGCTCAATCAATCGGGTTAGGGCTGAAGCTTTCTTT.

This clone has only one observation. This chain uses TRBV3-1 (or the pseudogene TRBV3-2) with TRBJ2-7, with D possibly matching TRBD1 (5 bases). V was clipped by 0 bases and J by 7 bases, with 13 bases between them. Germline-derived CDR1 and CDR2 are LGHDT and YNNKEL (reference sequence). There are 14 residues in the CDR3. The CDR3 nucleotides are TGTGCCAGCAGCCAAGATCAGGGCCTCGGGGAGCAGTACTTC. Its translation is CASSQDQGLGEQYF.

The chain is built from TRBV7-8 and TRBJ2-7; D is uncertain. The CDR3 is 12 amino acids. Trimming stripped 4 bases from V and 3 bases from J, with 7 bases between. Looked up from germline, CDR1 is SGHVS and CDR2 is FQNEAQ. The chain's CDR3 is CASSSTDYEQYF. DNA of the CDR3: TGTGCCAGCAGCTCAACGGACTACGAGCAGTACTTC.

The chain recombines TRBV5-4 with TRBJ2-6, with D perhaps matching TRBD1 (6 bases). Germline-derived CDR1 and CDR2 are SGHNT and YYREEE (reference sequence). Trimming removed 0 bases from V and 0 bases from J, with 10 bases in between. This CDR3 is built from 17 residues. The CDR3 spells CASSLGQDFSGANVLTF. The DNA of the CDR3 is TGTGCCAGCAGCTTGGGACAGGACTTCTCTGGGGCCAACGTCCTGACTTTC.

The V and J genes are TRBV15 and TRBJ2-7; D gene unclear. The V gene lost 1 base and the J gene lost 5 bases, with 12 bases spanning the gap. The CDR3 consists of 14 residues. The germline gives CDR1 LNHNV, CDR2 YYDKDF (reference sequence). The CDR3 sequence is CATSRVSPRDEQYF. The CDR3 DNA follows: TGTGCCACCAGCAGAGTTAGTCCCCGGGACGAGCAGTACTTC.

The chain is built from TRBV7-9 and TRBJ2-1; 9 bases line up with TRBD1. The CDR3 consists of 16 residues. V was clipped by 5 bases and J by 5 bases; unmatched bases: 10. Germline V gives CDR1 SEHNR, CDR2 FQNEAQ (reference sequence). This CDR3 reads CASSMDRGGVDNEQFF. CDR3 nucleotides: TGTGCCAGCAGCATGGACAGGGGTGGAGTGGACAATGAGCAGTTCTTC.

The chain joins TRBV19 to TRBJ1-2; D unclear. Germline CDR1 reads LNHDA; CDR2 reads SQIVND (reference sequence). The CDR3 extends over 14 amino acids. V lost 4 bases, J lost 8 bases, and 17 bases lay in between. CDR3 bases: TGTGCCAGTAGTACCCTGGACCGACTGTCAGGCTACACCTTC. Amino acid sequence: CASSTLDRLSGYTF.

V usage is TRBV19 and J usage is TRBJ2-7; 9 bases align to TRBD1. The V and J ends lost 9 bases and 3 bases, in that order; junction bases with no gene match: 6. The CDR3 totals 13 residues. Germline-derived CDR1 and CDR2 are LNHDA and SQIVND (reference sequence). CDR3 sequence (DNA): TGTGCCAGCGATCCGGGACAGGGCTACGAGCAGTACTTC. Amino acid sequence: CASDPGQGYEQYF.

The chain combines TRBV5-8 with TRBJ2-4; 9 bases agree with TRBD2. The ends lost 2 bases at V and 9 bases at J; junction bases unmatched: 12. CDR1 and CDR2 from the germline V gene are SGHTS and YDEGEE. The CDR3 has 16 amino acids. The CDR3 here is CASSLPGSGRSGIQYF. For the CDR3, the DNA is TGTGCCAGCAGCTTACCGGGTAGCGGGAGATCGGGCATTCAGTACTTC.

This clone has a single count. The CDR3 reads CATSDLYSNQPQHF. The CDR3 DNA reads as TGTGCCACCAGTGATTTGTATAGCAATCAGCCCCAGCATTTT. The chain recombines TRBV24-1 with TRBJ1-5; D unresolved. The CDR3 has 14 residues. Germline loops: CDR1 KGHDR, CDR2 SFDVKD. The germline V and J ends were trimmed by 0 bases and 0 bases, with 2 bases remaining between them.

The gene calls are TRBV5-1 and TRBJ1-5; 12 positions agree with TRBD1. This CDR3 is 18 amino acids long. Germline values: CDR1 SGHRS, CDR2 YFSETQ. After removal of 7 bases from V and 6 bases from J, the junction contained 17 bases not matched to a gene. The CDR3 protein is CASCPGTGGALGGQPQHF. In nucleotides, the CDR3 is TGCGCCAGCTGTCCCGGGACAGGGGGCGCCTTGGGGGGTCAGCCCCAGCATTTT.

The chain links TRBV7-8 to TRBJ2-5, with D uncertain. Germline assignment: CDR1 SGHVS and CDR2 FQNEAQ. This CDR3 comprises 14 residues. The V and J ends lost 0 bases and 5 bases respectively, with 10 bases between them. The CDR3 DNA sequence: TGTGCCAGCAGCTTAGCATGGGTTTACGAGACCCAGTACTTC. Encoded protein: CASSLAWVYETQYF. The complete variable domain, with remaining parts taken from reference TRBV7-8 and TRBJ2-5, reads GAGVSQSPRYKVAKRGQDVALRCDPISGHVSLFWYQQALGQGPEFLTYFQNEAQLDKSGLPSDRFFAERPEGSVSTLKIQRTQQEDSAVYLCASSLAWVYETQYFGPGTRLLVL.

The rearrangement joins TRBV5-6 to TRBJ1-6, with D maybe TRBD1 (5 bases). The CDR3 spans 16 residues. V gave up 4 bases and J gave up 4 bases, with 15 bases separating them. Germline values: CDR1 SGHDT, CDR2 YYEEEE. CDR3 in DNA: TGTGCCAGCAGCGCTCAGGGAGGCCTGTATAATTCACCCCTCCACTTT. This gives the protein CASSAQGGLYNSPLHF.